The 3 T cell receptor beta chains presented below share a single source sample, sequenced in a study of blood T cell repertoires in COVID-19. TCRdb's table, derived via immunoSEQ multiplex PCR, lists solely in-frame clones and lacks some. The table lists about 210,000 clones, less than 85% of them singletons, with 7% to 8.5% in the top ten. The sequenced sample was peripheral blood. These receptors came from a woman aged 70 to 79 with acute or convalescent COVID-19.

The chain couples TRBV9 to TRBJ2-1; a possible D gene is TRBD1 (8 bases). Per germline, CDR1 SGDLS and CDR2 YYNGEE. The CDR3 runs 15 residues. Trimming took 3 bases from V and 7 from J, leaving 17 bases between them. The CDR3 DNA follows: TGTGCCAGCAGCGCAGACAGGGGAGGGAGGAATGAGCAGTTCTTC. Translated: CASSADRGGRNEQFF. The variable domain in full, completed from reference TRBV9 and TRBJ2-1, reads DSGVTQTPKHLITATGQRVTLRCSPRSGDLSVYWYQQSLDQGLQFLIQYYNGEERAKGNILERFSAQQFPDLHSELNLSSLELGDSALYFCASSADRGGRNEQFFGPGTRLTVL.

The chain is built from TRBV6-2 or TRBV6-3 and TRBJ1-2; no clear D gene. The CDR3 length is 12 residues. Germline V gene lookup returns CDR1 MNHEY and CDR2 SVGEGT. Trimming removed 4 bases at V and 7 bases at J, with 10 bases between. CDR3 sequence (DNA): TGTGCCAGCAGTTTGGGCTTCGGTGGCTACACCTTC. Protein product: CASSLGFGGYTF.

This chain connects TRBV6-1 to TRBJ1-3; 10 bases agree with TRBD1. Germline CDR1 reads MNHNS; CDR2 reads SASEGT. CDR3 length: 17 amino acids. The ends lost 3 bases at V and 2 bases at J; junction bases unmatched: 7. The chain's CDR3 is CASSDRQGATTGNTIYF. The CDR3 nucleotides read TGTGCCAGCAGTGACCGACAGGGGGCAACAACTGGAAACACCATATATTTT.